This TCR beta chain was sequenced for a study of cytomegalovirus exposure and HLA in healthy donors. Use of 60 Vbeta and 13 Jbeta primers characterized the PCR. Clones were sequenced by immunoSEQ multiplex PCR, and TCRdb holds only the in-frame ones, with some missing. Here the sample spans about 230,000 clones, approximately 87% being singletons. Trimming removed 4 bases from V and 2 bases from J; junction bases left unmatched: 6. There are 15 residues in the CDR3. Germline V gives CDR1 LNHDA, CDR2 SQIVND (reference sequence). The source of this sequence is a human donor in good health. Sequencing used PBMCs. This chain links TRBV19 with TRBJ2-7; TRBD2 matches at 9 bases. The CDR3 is CASSTSSGTPYEQYF. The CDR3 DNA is TGTGCCAGTAGTACATCTAGCGGGACCCCCTACGAGCAGTACTTC.